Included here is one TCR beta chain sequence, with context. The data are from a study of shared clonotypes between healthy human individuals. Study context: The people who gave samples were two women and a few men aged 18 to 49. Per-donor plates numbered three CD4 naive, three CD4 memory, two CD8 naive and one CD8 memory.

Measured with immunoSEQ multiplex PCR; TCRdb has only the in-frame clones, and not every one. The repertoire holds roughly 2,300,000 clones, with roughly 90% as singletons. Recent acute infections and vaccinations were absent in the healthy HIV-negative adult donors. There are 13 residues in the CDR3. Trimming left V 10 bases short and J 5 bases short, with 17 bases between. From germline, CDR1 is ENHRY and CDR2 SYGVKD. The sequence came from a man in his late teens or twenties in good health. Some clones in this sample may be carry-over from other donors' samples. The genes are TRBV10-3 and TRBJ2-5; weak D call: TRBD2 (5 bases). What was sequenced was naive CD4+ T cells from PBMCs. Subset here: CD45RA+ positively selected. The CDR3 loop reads CATSVPEEETQYF. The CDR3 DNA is TGTGCCACGAGTGTCCCGGAGGAGGAGACCCAGTACTTC.